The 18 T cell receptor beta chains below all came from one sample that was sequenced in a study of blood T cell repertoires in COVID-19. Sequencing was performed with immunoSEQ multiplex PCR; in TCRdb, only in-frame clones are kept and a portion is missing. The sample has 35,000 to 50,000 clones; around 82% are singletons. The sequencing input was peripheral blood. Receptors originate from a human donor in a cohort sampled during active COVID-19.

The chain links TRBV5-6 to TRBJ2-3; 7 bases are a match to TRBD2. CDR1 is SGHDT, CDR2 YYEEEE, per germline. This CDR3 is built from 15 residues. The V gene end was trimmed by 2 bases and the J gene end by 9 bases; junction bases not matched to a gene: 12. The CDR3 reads CASSLGRRGYATQYF. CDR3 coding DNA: TGTGCCAGCAGCTTAGGCCGGCGGGGGTACGCCACGCAGTATTTT.

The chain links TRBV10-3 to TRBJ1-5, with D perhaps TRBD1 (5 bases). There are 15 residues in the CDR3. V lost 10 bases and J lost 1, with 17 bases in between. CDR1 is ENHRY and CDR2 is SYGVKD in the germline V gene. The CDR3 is CASRPGLESNQPQHF. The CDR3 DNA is TGTGCCAGCAGGCCGGGACTAGAGAGCAATCAGCCCCAGCATTTT.

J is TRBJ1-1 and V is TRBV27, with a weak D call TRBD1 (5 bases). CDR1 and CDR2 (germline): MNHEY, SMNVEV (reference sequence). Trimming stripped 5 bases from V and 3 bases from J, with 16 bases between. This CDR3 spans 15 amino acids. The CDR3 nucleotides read TGTGCCAGCAGTCCACACCCGGCGGGGGACACTGAAGCTTTCTTT. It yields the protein CASSPHPAGDTEAFF.

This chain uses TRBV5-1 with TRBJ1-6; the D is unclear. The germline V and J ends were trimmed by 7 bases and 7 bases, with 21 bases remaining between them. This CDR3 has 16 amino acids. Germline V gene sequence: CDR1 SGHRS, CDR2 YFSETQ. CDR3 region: CASSLDGRGRNSPLHF. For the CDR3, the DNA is TGCGCCAGCTCCCTTGACGGTCGAGGGAGGAATTCACCCCTCCACTTT.

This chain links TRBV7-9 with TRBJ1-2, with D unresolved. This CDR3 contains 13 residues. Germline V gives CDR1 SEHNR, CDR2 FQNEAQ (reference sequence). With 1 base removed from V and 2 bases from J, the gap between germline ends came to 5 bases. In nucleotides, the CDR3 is TGTGCCAGCAGCTTAGACCAGAACTATGGCTACACCTTC. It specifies CASSLDQNYGYTF.

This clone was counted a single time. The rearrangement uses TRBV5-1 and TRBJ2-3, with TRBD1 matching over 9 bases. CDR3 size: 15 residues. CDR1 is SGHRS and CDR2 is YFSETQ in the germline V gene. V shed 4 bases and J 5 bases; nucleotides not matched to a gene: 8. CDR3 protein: CASSIQGASGDTQYF. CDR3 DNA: TGCGCCAGCAGCATACAGGGGGCGAGTGGAGATACGCAGTATTTT.

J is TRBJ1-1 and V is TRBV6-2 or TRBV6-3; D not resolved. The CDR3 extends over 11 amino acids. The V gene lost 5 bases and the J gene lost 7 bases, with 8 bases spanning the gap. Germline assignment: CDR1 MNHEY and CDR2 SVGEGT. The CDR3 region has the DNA TGTGCCAGCAGTACAGAACTTGAAGCTTTCTTT. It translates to CASSTELEAFF.

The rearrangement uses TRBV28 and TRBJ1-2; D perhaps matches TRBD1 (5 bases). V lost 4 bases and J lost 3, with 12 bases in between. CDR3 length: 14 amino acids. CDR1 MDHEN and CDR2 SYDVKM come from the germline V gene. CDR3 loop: CASSSQGVHYGYTF. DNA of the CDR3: TGTGCCAGCAGTTCTCAAGGGGTCCACTATGGCTACACCTTC.

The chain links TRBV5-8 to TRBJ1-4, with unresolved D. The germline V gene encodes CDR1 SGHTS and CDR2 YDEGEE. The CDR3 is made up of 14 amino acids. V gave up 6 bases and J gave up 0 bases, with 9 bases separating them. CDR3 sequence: CASIRTSTNEKLFF. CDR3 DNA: TGTGCCAGCATCAGGACTTCAACTAATGAAAAACTGTTTTTT.

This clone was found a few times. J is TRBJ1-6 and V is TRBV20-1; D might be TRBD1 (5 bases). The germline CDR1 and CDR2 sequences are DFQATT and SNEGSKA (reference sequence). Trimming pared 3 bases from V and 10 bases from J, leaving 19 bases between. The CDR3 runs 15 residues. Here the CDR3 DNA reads TGCAGTGCTAGTCCCCCCACAGGAAGGGTCTCACCCCTCCACTTT. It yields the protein CSASPPTGRVSPLHF.

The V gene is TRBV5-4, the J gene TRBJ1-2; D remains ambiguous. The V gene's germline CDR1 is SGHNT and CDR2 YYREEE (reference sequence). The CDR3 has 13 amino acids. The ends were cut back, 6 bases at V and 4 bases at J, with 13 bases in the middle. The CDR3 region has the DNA TGTGCCAGCATAACCGAGCGAGGCTATGGCTACACCTTC. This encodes CASITERGYGYTF.

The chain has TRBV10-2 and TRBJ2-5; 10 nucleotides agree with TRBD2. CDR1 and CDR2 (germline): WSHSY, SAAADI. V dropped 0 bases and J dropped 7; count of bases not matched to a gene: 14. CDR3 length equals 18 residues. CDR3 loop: CASSESLAGGSPAGTQYF. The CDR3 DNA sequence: TGCGCCAGCAGTGAGTCGTTAGCGGGGGGCTCACCGGCTGGGACCCAGTACTTC.

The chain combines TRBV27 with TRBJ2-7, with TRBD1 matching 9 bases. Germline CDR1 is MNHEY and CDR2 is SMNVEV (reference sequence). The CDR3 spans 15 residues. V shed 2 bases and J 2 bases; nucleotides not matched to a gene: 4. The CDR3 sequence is CASSLADRGPYEQYF. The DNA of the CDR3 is TGTGCCAGCAGTTTAGCGGACAGGGGACCCTACGAGCAGTACTTC.

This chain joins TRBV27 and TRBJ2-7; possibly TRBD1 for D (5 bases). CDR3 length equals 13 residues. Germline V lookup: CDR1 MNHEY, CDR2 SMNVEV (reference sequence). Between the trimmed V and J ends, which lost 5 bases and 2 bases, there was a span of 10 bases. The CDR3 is CASSPSGPYEQYF. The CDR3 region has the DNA TGTGCCAGCAGTCCTTCAGGGCCCTACGAGCAGTACTTC.

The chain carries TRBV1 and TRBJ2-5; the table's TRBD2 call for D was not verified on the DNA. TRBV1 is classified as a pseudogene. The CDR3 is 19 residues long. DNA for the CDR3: TGCACCAGCAGCCAAGATGCGGGAGCGGGGGGCCGGGGGCAAGAGACCCAGTACTTC. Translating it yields CTSSQDAGAGGRGQETQYF.

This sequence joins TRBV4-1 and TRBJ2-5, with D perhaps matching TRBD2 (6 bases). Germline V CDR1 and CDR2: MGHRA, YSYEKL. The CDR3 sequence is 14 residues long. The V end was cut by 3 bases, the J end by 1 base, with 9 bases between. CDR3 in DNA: TGCGCCAGCAGCCAGGGTAGCGGCCAAGAGACCCAGTACTTC. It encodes CASSQGSGQETQYF.

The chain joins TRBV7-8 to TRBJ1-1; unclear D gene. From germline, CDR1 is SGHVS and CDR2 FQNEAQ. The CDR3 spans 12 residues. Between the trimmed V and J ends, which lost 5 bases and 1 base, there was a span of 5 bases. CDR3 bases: TGTGCCAGCAGCCGACAGAACACTGAAGCTTTCTTT. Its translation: CASSRQNTEAFF.

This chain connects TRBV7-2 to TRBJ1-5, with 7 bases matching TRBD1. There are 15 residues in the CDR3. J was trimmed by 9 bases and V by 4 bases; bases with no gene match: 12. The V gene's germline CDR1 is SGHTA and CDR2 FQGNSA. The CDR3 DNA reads TGTGCCAGCAGCTGGTGGGACAGCCTAGGTCGGCCCCAGCATTTT. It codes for CASSWWDSLGRPQHF.